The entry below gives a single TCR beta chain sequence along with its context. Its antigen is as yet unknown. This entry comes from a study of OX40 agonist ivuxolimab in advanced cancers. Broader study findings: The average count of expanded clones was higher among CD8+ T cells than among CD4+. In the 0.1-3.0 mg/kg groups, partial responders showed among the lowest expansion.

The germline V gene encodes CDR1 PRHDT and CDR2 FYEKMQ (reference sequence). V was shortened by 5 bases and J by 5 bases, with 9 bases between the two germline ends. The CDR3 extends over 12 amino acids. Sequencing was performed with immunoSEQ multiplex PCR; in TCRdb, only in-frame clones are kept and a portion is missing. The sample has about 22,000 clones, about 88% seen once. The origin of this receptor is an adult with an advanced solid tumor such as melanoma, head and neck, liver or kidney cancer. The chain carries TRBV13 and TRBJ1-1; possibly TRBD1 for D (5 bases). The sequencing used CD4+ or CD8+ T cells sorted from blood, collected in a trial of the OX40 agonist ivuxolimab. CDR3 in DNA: TGTGCCAGCAGCCCCCAGGGAACTGAAGCTTTCTTT. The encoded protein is CASSPQGTEAFF. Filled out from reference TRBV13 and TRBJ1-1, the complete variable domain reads AAGVIQSPRHLIKEKRETATLKCYPIPRHDTVYWYQQGPGQDPQFLISFYEKMQSDKGSIPDRFSAQQFSDYHSELNMSSLELGDSALYFCASSPQGTEAFFGQGTRLTVV.